The rows below give T cell receptor beta chains drawn from one sample of a study of blood T cell repertoires in COVID-19. Here immunoSEQ multiplex PCR was the method, and the copy in TCRdb shows in-frame clones only, minus some. The repertoire includes over 150,000 clones, less than 90% of them detected once, and about 20% sits in the top ten. The sequenced material came from peripheral blood. Receptors originate from a man between 65 and 85 years old with active or convalescent COVID-19. CDR3s include the opening cysteine and the closing phenylalanine or tryptophan. D genes are given only for firm matches. Only part of the rows carry a size: once, few, many, or a class if the clone is expanded.

D gene,clone size,V gene,J gene,CDR3 protein,CDR3 DNA
-,-,TRBV15,TRBJ1-5,CATSRDERAGGLHQPQHF,TGTGCCACCAGCAGAGATGAGCGGGCAGGAGGGCTCCATCAGCCCCAGCATTTT
TRBD2,-,TRBV6-2/TRBV6-3,TRBJ2-1,CASSYPGGEQFF,TGTGCCAGCAGTTACCCGGGGGGTGAGCAGTTCTTC
TRBD2,-,TRBV18,TRBJ2-7,CASSPRLAGGQYEQYF,TGTGCCAGCTCGCCCCGATTAGCGGGGGGACAATACGAGCAGTACTTC
-,once,TRBV7-8,TRBJ1-4,CASSSKSGSTNEKLFF,TGTGCCAGCAGCTCTAAGTCTGGTTCAACTAATGAAAAACTGTTTTTT
-,-,TRBV4-3,TRBJ1-5,CASSQGGNQPQHF,TGCGCCAGCAGCCAGGGGGGAAATCAGCCCCAGCATTTT
-,few,TRBV28,TRBJ2-5,CASSLWRLPGETQYF,TGTGCCAGCAGTTTATGGCGCCTTCCCGGGGAGACCCAGTACTTC
-,-,TRBV7-2,TRBJ2-1,CASTRRGAGTYNEQFF,TGTGCCAGCACCCGTCGGGGGGCAGGGACCTACAATGAGCAGTTCTTC
-,-,TRBV6-6,TRBJ1-1,CASAHTGTWTEAFF,TGTGCCAGCGCCCACACAGGGACCTGGACTGAAGCTTTCTTT
TRBD1,-,TRBV19,TRBJ1-5,CASSMGWDRGNQPQHF,TGTGCCAGTAGTATGGGATGGGACAGGGGGAATCAGCCCCAGCATTTT
TRBD1,few,TRBV19,TRBJ1-2,CASSIPGTGGRDRLRYGYTF,TGTGCCAGTAGTATCCCCGGGACAGGGGGCCGAGACCGACTACGCTATGGCTACACCTTC
-,-,TRBV6-5,TRBJ1-1,CASSTRGYFRTEAFF,TGTGCCAGCAGTACCCGGGGGTACTTTAGGACTGAAGCTTTCTTT
TRBD2,-,TRBV7-2,TRBJ2-1,CASIRRAGRRWENEQFF,TGTGCCAGCATCCGTCGAGCCGGGAGGCGCTGGGAGAATGAGCAGTTCTTC
TRBD2,-,TRBV15,TRBJ2-1,CATSRDRGLAGGSYNEQFF,TGTGCCACCAGCAGAGATAGGGGGCTAGCGGGAGGCTCCTACAATGAGCAGTTCTTC
TRBD1,-,TRBV28,TRBJ1-5,CATRDRDNQPQHF,TGTGCTACCCGGGACAGGGACAATCAGCCCCAGCATTTT
TRBD1,-,TRBV7-2,TRBJ1-5,CASSSWTGGNQPQHF,TGTGCCAGCAGCTCCTGGACAGGGGGCAATCAGCCCCAGCATTTT
-,-,TRBV29-1,TRBJ1-5,CSVGGAHNQPQHF,TGCAGCGTTGGTGGGGCTCACAATCAGCCCCAGCATTTT
-,-,TRBV7-8,TRBJ2-5,CASSLVARRWQETQYF,TGTGCCAGCAGCTTAGTGGCGAGGAGGTGGCAAGAGACCCAGTACTTC
-,-,TRBV5-1,TRBJ1-6,CASSLRPDGDSPLHF,TGCGCCAGCAGCTTAAGACCCGACGGGGATTCACCCCTCCACTTT
-,-,TRBV4-3,TRBJ2-1,CASSQASTQGGYNEQFF,TGCGCCAGCAGCCAAGCCTCGACCCAGGGCGGCTACAATGAGCAGTTCTTC
TRBD1,-,TRBV6-6,TRBJ1-2,CASSYPGQGHYGYTF,TGTGCCAGCAGTTATCCTGGACAGGGCCACTATGGCTACACCTTC
-,-,TRBV7-8,TRBJ2-4,CASSSIGGSTNIQYF,TGTGCCAGCAGCTCAATCGGAGGGAGTACGAACATTCAGTACTTC
-,-,TRBV10-2,TRBJ1-3,CASSEARGTIYF,TGCGCCAGCAGTGAGGCGCGAGGCACCATATATTTT
-,-,TRBV18,TRBJ1-1,CASSRASQAGGTEAFF,TGTGCCAGCTCCCGAGCCAGCCAGGCCGGTGGCACTGAAGCTTTCTTT
-,-,TRBV5-6,TRBJ1-1,CASSWGRLNTEAFF,TGTGCCAGCAGCTGGGGGCGGCTGAACACTGAAGCTTTCTTT
-,once,TRBV27,TRBJ2-2,CASSSWTQRGTGELFF,TGTGCCAGCAGTTCGTGGACCCAAAGGGGCACCGGGGAGCTGTTTTTT
-,-,TRBV6-5,TRBJ1-5,CASSYGHSNQPQHF,TGTGCCAGCAGTTACGGACATAGCAATCAGCCCCAGCATTTT
TRBD1,-,TRBV5-4,TRBJ1-1,CASNHRQGPNTEAFF,TGTGCCAGCAACCACCGACAGGGACCGAACACTGAAGCTTTCTTT
-,-,TRBV6-4,TRBJ2-7,CASHSVGRPYEQYF,TGTGCCAGCCACAGTGTTGGGCGACCCTACGAGCAGTACTTC
-,-,TRBV19,TRBJ1-2,CASSQLSNYGYTF,TGTGCCAGTAGTCAGTTAAGTAACTATGGCTACACCTTC
TRBD1,-,TRBV7-9,TRBJ2-7,CASSLDNRGRAEQYF,TGTGCCAGCAGCTTAGACAACAGGGGTAGGGCCGAGCAGTACTTC
TRBD2,-,TRBV18,TRBJ2-5,CASSGQRGQETQYF,TGTGCCAGCTCAGGTCAGCGGGGCCAAGAGACCCAGTACTTC
-,-,TRBV28,TRBJ1-2,CASSKGAYYGYTF,TGTGCCAGCAGCAAAGGGGCTTACTATGGCTACACCTTC
TRBD2,-,TRBV2,TRBJ2-7,CASSAPQRGAVAEQYF,TGTGCCAGCAGCGCCCCCCAGCGGGGGGCAGTCGCGGAGCAGTACTTC
TRBD1,-,TRBV3-1/TRBV3-2,TRBJ1-1,CASRRGTAMNTEAFF,TGTGCCAGCAGGCGTGGGACAGCGATGAACACTGAAGCTTTCTTT
-,few,TRBV10-2,TRBJ2-5,CASSDLTGLEETQYF,TGCGCCAGCAGTGACCTGACAGGCCTCGAAGAGACCCAGTACTTC
TRBD1,once,TRBV4-1,TRBJ1-1,CASSAQPTGGYGEAFF,TGCGCCAGCAGCGCCCAACCGACAGGGGGGTACGGTGAAGCTTTCTTT
-,once,TRBV29-1,TRBJ1-4,CSVRSLNEKLFF,TGCAGCGTGAGAAGCCTAAATGAAAAACTGTTTTTT
TRBD1,-,TRBV19,TRBJ1-1,CASRDPGQTSSTEAFF,TGTGCCAGTAGAGACCCGGGACAGACCTCTTCCACTGAAGCTTTCTTT
TRBD1,-,TRBV19,TRBJ1-4,CASTTRATGTEKLFF,TGTGCCAGTACCACGAGGGCGACAGGGACTGAAAAACTGTTTTTT
TRBD1,-,TRBV27,TRBJ1-2,CATSGQDNYGYTF,TGTGCCACCTCGGGACAGGATAACTATGGCTACACCTTC
TRBD2,-,TRBV25-1,TRBJ2-1,CASSASGRGEQFF,TGTGCCAGCAGTGCTAGCGGGAGAGGTGAGCAGTTCTTC
-,once,TRBV19,TRBJ1-1,CASRDDRMNTEAFF,TGTGCCAGTAGAGATGACAGGATGAACACTGAAGCTTTCTTT
-,-,TRBV5-5,TRBJ1-2,CASSLDREYGGYTF,TGTGCCAGCAGCTTGGACAGGGAGTATGGGGGCTACACCTTC
-,-,TRBV18,TRBJ1-5,CASSPRGLGGFDLRDQPQHF,TGTGCCAGCTCACCACGGGGTTTGGGGGGGTTCGACCTTCGGGATCAGCCCCAGCATTTT
-,once,TRBV7-6,TRBJ1-4,CASSLGAGATNEKLFF,TGTGCCAGCAGCTTAGGGGCAGGGGCCACTAATGAAAAACTGTTTTTT
TRBD2,-,TRBV7-8,TRBJ2-1,CASSFGKAGGPEDEQFF,TGTGCCAGCAGCTTCGGAAAAGCGGGAGGGCCTGAGGATGAGCAGTTCTTC
-,-,TRBV25-1,TRBJ1-4,CASKGQVNEKLFF,TGTGCCAGCAAGGGGCAGGTTAATGAAAAACTGTTTTTT
TRBD2,-,TRBV24-1,TRBJ2-1,CATSESGRAHNEQFF,TGTGCCACCAGTGAAAGCGGGAGGGCCCACAATGAGCAGTTCTTC
-,-,TRBV29-1,TRBJ1-5,CSVEFAVNQPQHF,TGCAGCGTTGAGTTTGCAGTCAATCAGCCCCAGCATTTT
-,-,TRBV25-1,TRBJ1-1,CASSEYGRGFGTEAFF,TGTGCCAGCAGTGAATATGGCAGGGGATTTGGGACTGAAGCTTTCTTT
TRBD1,-,TRBV28,TRBJ1-2,CASSTGTALPGYTF,TGTGCCAGCAGTACGGGGACAGCGCTACCTGGCTACACCTTC